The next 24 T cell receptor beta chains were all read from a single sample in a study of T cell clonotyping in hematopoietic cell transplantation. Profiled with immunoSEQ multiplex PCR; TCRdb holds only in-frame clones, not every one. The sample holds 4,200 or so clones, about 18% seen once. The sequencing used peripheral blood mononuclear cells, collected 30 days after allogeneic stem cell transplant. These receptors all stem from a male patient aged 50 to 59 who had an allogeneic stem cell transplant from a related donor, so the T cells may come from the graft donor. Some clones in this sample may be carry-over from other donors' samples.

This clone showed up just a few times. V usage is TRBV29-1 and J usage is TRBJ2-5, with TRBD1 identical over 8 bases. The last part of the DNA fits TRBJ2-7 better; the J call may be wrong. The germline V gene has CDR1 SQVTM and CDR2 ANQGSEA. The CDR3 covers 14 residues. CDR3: CSVRAGQVYYEQYF. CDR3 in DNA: TGCAGCGTTCGCGCGGGACAGGTTTACTACGAGCAGTACTTC.

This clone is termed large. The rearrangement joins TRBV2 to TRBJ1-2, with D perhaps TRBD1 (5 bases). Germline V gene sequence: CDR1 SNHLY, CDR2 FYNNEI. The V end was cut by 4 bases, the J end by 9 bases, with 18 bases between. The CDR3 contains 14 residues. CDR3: CASSVGVDYDSYTF. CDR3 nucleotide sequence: TGTGCCAGCAGTGTAGGGGTAGACTACGATAGCTACACCTTC.

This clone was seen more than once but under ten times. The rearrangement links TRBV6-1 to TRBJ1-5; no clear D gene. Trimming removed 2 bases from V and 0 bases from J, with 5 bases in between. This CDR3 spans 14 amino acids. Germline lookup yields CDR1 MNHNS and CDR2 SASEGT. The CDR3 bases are TGTGCCAGCAGTGAAAGAAGTAGCAATCAGCCCCAGCATTTT. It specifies CASSERSSNQPQHF.

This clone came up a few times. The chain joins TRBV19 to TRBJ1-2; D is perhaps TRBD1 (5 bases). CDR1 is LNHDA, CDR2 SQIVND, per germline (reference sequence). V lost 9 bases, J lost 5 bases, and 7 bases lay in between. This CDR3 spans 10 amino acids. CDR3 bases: TGTGCCAGCGAGGGGTATGGCTACACCTTC. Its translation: CASEGYGYTF.

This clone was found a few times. CDR3 coding DNA: TGTGCCTGGAGTGTACTTGGGCTGGCGGGCTATGGCTACACCTTC. It translates to CAWSVLGLAGYGYTF. The chain joins TRBV30 to TRBJ1-2, with no clear D. Germline CDR1 reads GTSNPN; CDR2 reads SVGIG (reference sequence). Trimming cost V 0 bases and J 4 bases, with 15 bases left between them. The CDR3 is made up of 15 amino acids.

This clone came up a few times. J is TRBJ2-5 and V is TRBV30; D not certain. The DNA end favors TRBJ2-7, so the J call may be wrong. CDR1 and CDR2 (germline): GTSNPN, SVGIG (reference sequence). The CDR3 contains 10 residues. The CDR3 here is CAWLGYEQYF. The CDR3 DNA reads TGTGCCTGGCTTGGGTACGAGCAGTACTTC.

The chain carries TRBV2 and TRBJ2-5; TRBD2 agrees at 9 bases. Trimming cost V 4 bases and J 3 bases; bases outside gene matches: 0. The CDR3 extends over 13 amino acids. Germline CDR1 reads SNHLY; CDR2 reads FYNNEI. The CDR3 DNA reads TGTGCCAGCAGTGGACTAGCGGAAGAGACCCAGTACTTC. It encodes CASSGLAEETQYF.

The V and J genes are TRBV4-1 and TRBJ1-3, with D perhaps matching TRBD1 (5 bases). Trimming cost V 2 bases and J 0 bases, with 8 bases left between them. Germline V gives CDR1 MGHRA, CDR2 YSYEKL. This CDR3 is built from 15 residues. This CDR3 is CASSQSRGSGNTIYF. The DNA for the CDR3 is TGCGCCAGCAGCCAATCTAGGGGCTCTGGAAACACCATATATTTT.

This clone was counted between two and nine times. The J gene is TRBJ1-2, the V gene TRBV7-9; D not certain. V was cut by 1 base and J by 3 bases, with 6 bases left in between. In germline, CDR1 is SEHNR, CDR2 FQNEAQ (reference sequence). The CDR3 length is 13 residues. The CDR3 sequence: CASSLGVDYGYTF. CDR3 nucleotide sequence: TGTGCCAGCAGCTTAGGGGTCGACTATGGCTACACCTTC. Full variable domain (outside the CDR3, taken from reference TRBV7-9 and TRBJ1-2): DTGVSQNPRHKITKRGQNVTFRCDPISEHNRLYWYRQTLGQGPEFLTYFQNEAQLEKSRLLSDRFSAERPKGSFSTLEIQRTEQGDSAMYLCASSLGVDYGYTFGSGTRLTVV.

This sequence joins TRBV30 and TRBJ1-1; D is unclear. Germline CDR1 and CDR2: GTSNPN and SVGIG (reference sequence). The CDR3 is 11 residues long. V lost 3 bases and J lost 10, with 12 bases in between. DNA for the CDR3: TGTGCCTGGAGGGCTACCGCTTCAGCTTTCTTT. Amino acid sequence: CAWRATASAFF. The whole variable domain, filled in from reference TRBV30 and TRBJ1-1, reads SQTIHQWPATLVQPVGSPLSLECTVEGTSNPNLYWYRQAAGRGLQLLFYSVGIGQISSEVPQNLSASRPQDRQFILSSKKLLLSDSGFYLCAWRATASAFFGQGTRLTVV.

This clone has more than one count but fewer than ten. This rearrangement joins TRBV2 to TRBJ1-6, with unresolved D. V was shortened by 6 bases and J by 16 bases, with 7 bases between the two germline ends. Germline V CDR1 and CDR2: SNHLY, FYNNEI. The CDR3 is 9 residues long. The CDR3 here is CASSPPLHF. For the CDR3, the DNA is TGTGCCAGCAGCCCTCCACTCCACTTT.

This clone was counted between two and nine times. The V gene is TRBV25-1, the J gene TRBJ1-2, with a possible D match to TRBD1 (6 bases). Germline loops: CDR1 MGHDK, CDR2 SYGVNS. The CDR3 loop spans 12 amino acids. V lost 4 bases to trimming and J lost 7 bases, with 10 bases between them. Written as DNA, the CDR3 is TGTGCCAGCAGTGCGGGGGCGCTTGGCTACACCTTC. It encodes CASSAGALGYTF.

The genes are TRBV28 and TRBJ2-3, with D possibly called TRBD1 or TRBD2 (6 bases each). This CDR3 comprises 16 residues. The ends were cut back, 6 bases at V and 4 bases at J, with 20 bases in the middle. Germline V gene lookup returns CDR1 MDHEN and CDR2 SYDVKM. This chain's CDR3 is CASRTLSDSGPDTQYF. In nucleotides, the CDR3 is TGTGCCAGCAGGACCCTTTCGGACAGCGGGCCAGATACGCAGTATTTT.

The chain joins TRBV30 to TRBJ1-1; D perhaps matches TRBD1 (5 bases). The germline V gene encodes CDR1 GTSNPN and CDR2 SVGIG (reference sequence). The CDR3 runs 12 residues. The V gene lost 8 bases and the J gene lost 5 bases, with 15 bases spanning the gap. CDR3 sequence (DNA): TGTGCCCGGGACTACTTGGGGACTGAAGCTTTCTTT. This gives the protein CARDYLGTEAFF.

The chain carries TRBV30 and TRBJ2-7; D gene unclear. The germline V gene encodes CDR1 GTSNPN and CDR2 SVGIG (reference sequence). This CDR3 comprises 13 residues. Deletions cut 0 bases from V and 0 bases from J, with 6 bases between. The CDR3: CAWSVRSSYEQYF. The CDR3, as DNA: TGTGCCTGGAGTGTACGGAGCTCCTACGAGCAGTACTTC.

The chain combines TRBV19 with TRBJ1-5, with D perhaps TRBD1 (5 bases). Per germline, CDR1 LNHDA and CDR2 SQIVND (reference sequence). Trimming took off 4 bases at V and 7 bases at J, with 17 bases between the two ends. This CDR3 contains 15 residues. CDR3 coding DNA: TGTGCCAGTAGTACCGGGACGTACGCGGTCCAGCCCCAGCATTTT. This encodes CASSTGTYAVQPQHF. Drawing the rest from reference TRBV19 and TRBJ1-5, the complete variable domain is DGGITQSPKYLFRKEGQNVTLSCEQNLNHDAMYWYRQDPGQGLRLIYYSQIVNDFQKGDIAEGYSVSREKKESFPLTVTSAQKNPTAFYLCASSTGTYAVQPQHFGDGTRLSIL.

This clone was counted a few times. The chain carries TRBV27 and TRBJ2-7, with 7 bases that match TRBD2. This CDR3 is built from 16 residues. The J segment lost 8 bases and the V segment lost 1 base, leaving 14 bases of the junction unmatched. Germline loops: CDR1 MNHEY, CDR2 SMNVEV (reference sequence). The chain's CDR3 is CASSLFGGDYVMKQYF. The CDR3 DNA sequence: TGTGCCAGCAGTTTATTTGGAGGGGACTACGTGATGAAGCAGTACTTC.

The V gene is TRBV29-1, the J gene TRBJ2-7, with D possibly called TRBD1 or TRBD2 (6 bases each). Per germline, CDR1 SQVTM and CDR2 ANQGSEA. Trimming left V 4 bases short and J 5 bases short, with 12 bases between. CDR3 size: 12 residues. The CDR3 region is CSVGSGEDEQYF. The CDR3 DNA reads TGCAGCGTTGGGTCAGGGGAGGACGAGCAGTACTTC.

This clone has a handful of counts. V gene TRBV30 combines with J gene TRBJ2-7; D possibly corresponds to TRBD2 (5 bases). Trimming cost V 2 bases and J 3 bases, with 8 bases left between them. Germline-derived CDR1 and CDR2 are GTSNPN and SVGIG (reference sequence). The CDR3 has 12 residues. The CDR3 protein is CAWSKGGYEQYF. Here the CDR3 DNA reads TGTGCCTGGAGTAAAGGAGGCTACGAGCAGTACTTC.

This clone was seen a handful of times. In nucleotides, the CDR3 is TGTGCCAGCAGTTACGGGACGAACACTGAAGCTTTCTTT. Translating gives CASSYGTNTEAFF. The rearrangement uses TRBV6-5 and TRBJ1-1, with D perhaps TRBD1 (5 bases). CDR3 size: 13 residues. Per the germline V gene, CDR1 is MNHEY and CDR2 is SVGAGI. The V and J ends lost 2 bases and 1 base respectively, with 5 bases between them.

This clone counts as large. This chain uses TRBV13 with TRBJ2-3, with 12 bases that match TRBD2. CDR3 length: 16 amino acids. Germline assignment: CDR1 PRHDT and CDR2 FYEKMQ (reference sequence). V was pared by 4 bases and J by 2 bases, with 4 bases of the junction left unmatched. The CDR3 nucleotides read TGTGCCAGCAGCTCGTCTAGCGGGGGGGCCACAGATACGCAGTATTTT. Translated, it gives CASSSSSGGATDTQYF.

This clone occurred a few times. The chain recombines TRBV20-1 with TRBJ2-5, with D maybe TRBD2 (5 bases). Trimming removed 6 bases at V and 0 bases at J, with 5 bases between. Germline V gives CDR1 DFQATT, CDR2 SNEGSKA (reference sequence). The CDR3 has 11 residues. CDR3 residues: CSAGDQETQYF. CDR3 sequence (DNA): TGCAGTGCCGGGGACCAAGAGACCCAGTACTTC.

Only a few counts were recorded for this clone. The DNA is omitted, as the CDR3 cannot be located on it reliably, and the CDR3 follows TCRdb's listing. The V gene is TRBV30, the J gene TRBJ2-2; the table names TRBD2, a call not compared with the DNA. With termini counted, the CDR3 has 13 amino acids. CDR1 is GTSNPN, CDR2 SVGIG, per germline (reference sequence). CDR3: CAWSRLRAGELFF.

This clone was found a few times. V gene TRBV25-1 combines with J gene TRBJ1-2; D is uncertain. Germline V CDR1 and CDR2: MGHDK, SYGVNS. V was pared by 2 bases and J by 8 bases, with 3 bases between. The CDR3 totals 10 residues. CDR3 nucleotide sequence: TGTGCCAGCAGTGAAGGGGGCTACACCTTC. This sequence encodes CASSEGGYTF.